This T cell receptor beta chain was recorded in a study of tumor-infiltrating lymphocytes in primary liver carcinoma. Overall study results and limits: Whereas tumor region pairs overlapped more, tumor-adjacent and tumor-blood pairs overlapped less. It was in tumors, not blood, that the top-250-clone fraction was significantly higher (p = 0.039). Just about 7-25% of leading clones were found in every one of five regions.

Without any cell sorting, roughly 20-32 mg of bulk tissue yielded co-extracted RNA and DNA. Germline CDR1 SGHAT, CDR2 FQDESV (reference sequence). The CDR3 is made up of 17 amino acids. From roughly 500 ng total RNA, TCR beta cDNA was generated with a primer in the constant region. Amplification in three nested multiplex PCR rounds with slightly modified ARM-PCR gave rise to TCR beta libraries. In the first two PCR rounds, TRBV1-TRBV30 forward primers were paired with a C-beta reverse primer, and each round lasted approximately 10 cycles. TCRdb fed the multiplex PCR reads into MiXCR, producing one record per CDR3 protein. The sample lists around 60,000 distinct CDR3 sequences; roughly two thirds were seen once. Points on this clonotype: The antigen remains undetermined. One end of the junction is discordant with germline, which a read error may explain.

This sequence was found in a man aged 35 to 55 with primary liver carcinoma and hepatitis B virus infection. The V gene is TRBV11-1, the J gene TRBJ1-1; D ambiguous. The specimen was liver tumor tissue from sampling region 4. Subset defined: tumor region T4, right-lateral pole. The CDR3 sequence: CTSSLASGAPGNTEAFF. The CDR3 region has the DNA TGTACCAGCAGCTTAGCGTCGGGCGCCCCCGGGAACACTGAAGCTTTCTTT. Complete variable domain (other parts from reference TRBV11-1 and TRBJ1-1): EAEVAQSPRYKITEKSQAVAFWCDPISGHATLYWYRQILGQGPELLVQFQDESVVDDSQLPKDRFSAERLKGVDSTLKIQPAELGDSAMYLCTSSLASGAPGNTEAFFGQGTRLTVV.